This is a list of T cell receptor beta chains from one sample in a study of beta chain features in type 1 diabetes. Produced via immunoSEQ multiplex PCR; TCRdb's table is partial and in-frame only. The profile shows about 47,000 clones, roughly 40% of them singletons. Sequencing was done on a sample of stem cell memory CD4+ T cells from blood. The source is a man aged 25 to 40 with type 1 diabetes. Both conserved end residues are part of each CDR3. A D gene is named only where the DNA matches it firmly. Clone size appears in some rows only: once, few, many, or a class for an expanded clone.

size: once
J: TRBJ1-2
D: .
V: TRBV28
DNA: TGTGCCAGCAGCGCAGCGGGGGTAAGAGGCTACACCTTC
CDR3: CASSAAGVRGYTF

size: .
J: TRBJ2-4
D: TRBD2
V: TRBV6-6
DNA: TGTGCCAGCCGGGGGGAGGGCAAAAACATTCAGTACTTC
CDR3: CASRGEGKNIQYF

size: many
J: TRBJ2-5
D: TRBD2
V: TRBV4-3
DNA: TGCGCCAGCAGCCACAGACTAGCGTACCAAGAGACCCAGTACTTC
CDR3: CASSHRLAYQETQYF

size: .
J: TRBJ1-5
D: .
V: TRBV7-2
DNA: TGTGCCAGCAGCTTAGCATCGTATCAGTATCAGCCCCAGCATTTT
CDR3: CASSLASYQYQPQHF

size: .
J: TRBJ1-5
D: .
V: TRBV5-8
DNA: TGTGCCAGCAGCTCGGGTACAGGGAATCAGCCCCAGCATTTT
CDR3: CASSSGTGNQPQHF

size: .
J: TRBJ1-1
D: .
V: TRBV7-9
DNA: TGTGCCAGCAGCTTAGAGCTAGGCGCTGAAGCTTTCTTT
CDR3: CASSLELGAEAFF

size: few
J: TRBJ2-3
D: .
V: TRBV7-8
DNA: TGTGCCAGCAGCCCGGGGAGGGGGGTGGATACGCAGTATTTT
CDR3: CASSPGRGVDTQYF

size: once
J: TRBJ1-3
D: .
V: TRBV28
DNA: TGTGCCAGCAGTCGAATGGGAGAAGGCTCTGGAAACACCATATATTTT
CDR3: CASSRMGEGSGNTIYF

size: .
J: TRBJ2-7
D: TRBD1
V: TRBV5-1
DNA: TGCGCCAGCAGCCAGACGACAGGGGAGGACGAGCAGTACTTC
CDR3: CASSQTTGEDEQYF

size: few
J: TRBJ1-1
D: .
V: TRBV25-1
DNA: TGTGCCAGCAGTATGGGTCCTACCGGGGCTTTCTTT
CDR3: CASSMGPTGAFF

size: few
J: TRBJ1-1
D: .
V: TRBV28
DNA: TGTGCCAGCCAGGACTGGAACACTGAAGCTTTCTTT
CDR3: CASQDWNTEAFF

size: .
J: TRBJ2-7
D: TRBD1
V: TRBV13
DNA: TGTGCCAGCAGCTTACCGGGACAGGGGTCCGAGCAGTACTTC
CDR3: CASSLPGQGSEQYF

size: few
J: TRBJ2-2
D: .
V: TRBV6-5
DNA: TGTGCCAGCAGTTACTCGATAGCCGCCGGGGAGCTGTTTTTT
CDR3: CASSYSIAAGELFF

size: .
J: TRBJ2-1
D: .
V: TRBV1
DNA: TGCACCAGCAGCCACCCGGAGGGCAAGAATGATGAGCAGTTCTTC
CDR3: CTSSHPEGKNDEQFF

size: few
J: TRBJ2-1
D: TRBD1
V: TRBV4-2
DNA: TGTGCCAGCAGCCAAGAGGACAGGGCGGTTCAGTTCTTC
CDR3: CASSQEDRAVQFF

size: .
J: TRBJ1-2
D: .
V: TRBV10-3
DNA: TGTGCCATCAGTGAGACACTACAGGGAGAACTATACGGCTACACCTTC
CDR3: CAISETLQGELYGYTF